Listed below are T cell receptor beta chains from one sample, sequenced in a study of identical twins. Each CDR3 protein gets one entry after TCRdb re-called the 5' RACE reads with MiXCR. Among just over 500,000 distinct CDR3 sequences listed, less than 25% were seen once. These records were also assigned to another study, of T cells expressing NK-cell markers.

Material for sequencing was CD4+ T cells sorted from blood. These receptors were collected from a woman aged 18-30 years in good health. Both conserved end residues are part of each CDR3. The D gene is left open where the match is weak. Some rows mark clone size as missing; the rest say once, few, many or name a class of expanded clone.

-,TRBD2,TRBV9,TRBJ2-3,TGTGCCAGCTCGTCTAGCGGACGCACAGATACGCAGTATTTT,CASSSSGRTDTQYF
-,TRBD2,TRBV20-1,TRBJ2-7,TGCAGTGCTAGAGTCCCTAGCGGGGGGACCTACGAGCAGTACTTC,CSARVPSGGTYEQYF
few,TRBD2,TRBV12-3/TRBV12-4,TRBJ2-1,TGTGCCAGCAGCCCTCCTCAGTGGGGAGGGGCGTACAATGAGCAGTTCTTC,CASSPPQWGGAYNEQFF
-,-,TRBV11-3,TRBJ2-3,TGTGCCAGCAGCGCCCCTAGAGGGAAAGACACAGATACGCAGTATTTT,CASSAPRGKDTDTQYF
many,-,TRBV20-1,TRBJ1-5,TGCAGTGCTAGAGTGAGGGGTAGCAATCAGCCCCAGCATTTT,CSARVRGSNQPQHF
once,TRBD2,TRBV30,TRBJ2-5,TGTGCCTGGACTAGCGGCCAAGAGACCCAGTACTTC,CAWTSGQETQYF
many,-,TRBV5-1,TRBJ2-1,TGCGCCAGCAGCTTAGTACCCTACAATGAGCAGTTCTTC,CASSLVPYNEQFF
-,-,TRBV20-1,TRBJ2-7,TGCAGTGCTAGATCTACTTCCGGGGCTACGAAGTACGAGCAGTACTTC,CSARSTSGATKYEQYF
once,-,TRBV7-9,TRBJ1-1,TGTGCCAGCAGCTTAGTAGGCGCCACGGGGACTGAAGCTTTCTTT,CASSLVGATGTEAFF
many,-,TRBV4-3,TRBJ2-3,TGCGCCAGCAGCCCCGGACCAGCGGATACGCAGTATTTT,CASSPGPADTQYF
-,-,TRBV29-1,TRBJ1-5,TGCAGCGTTGCAGACGGGGTGTTGGGCAATCAGCCCCAGCATTTT,CSVADGVLGNQPQHF
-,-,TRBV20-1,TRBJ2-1,TGCAGTGCTAGAGTAGGACCCGACGGGTACAATGAGCAGTTCTTC,CSARVGPDGYNEQFF
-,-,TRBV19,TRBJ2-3,TGTGCCAGTAGTATTCCTGGAGATACGCAGTATTTT,CASSIPGDTQYF
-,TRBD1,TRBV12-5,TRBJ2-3,TGTGCTATGGGGGCGGGACAGGGCACAGATACGCAGTATTTT,CAMGAGQGTDTQYF
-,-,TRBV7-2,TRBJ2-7,TGTGCCAGCAGCTTAGCATCCTCGGGTTCCTACGAGCAGTACTTC,CASSLASSGSYEQYF
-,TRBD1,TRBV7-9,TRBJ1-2,TGTGCCAGCAGAATCCATACAGGGGGGTTTTACTATGGCTACACCTTC,CASRIHTGGFYYGYTF
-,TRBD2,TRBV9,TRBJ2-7,TGTGCCAGCAGCGAAGACGGGACTAACTCCTACGAGCAGTACTTC,CASSEDGTNSYEQYF
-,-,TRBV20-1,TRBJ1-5,TGCAGTGCTAGAGGGGGCGGGCAGGGGTCGGTTCAGCCCCAGCATTTT,CSARGGGQGSVQPQHF
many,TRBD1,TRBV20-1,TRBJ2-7,TGCAGTGTTCCGGACAGGGGAGCTGCCGAGCAGTACTTC,CSVPDRGAAEQYF
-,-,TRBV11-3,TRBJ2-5,TGTGCCAGCAGCTTATCGGCCGGGAGATTGGAGACCCAGTACTTC,CASSLSAGRLETQYF
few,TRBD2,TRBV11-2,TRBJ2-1,TGTGCCAGCAGCTTAGAGGGGATCGGGACGGGGGGTGCCTACAATGAGCAGTTCTTC,CASSLEGIGTGGAYNEQFF
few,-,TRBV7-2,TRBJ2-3,TGTGCCAGCAGCTCGACACACACAGATACGCAGTATTTT,CASSSTHTDTQYF
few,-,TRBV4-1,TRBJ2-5,TGCGCCAGCAGCCAAGATCACCAAGAGACCCAGTACTTC,CASSQDHQETQYF
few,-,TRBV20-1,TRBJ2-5,TGCAGTGCTAGAGGGTCTGGAGGAGAGACCCAGTACTTC,CSARGSGGETQYF
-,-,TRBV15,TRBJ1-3,TGTGCCACCAGCAGAGTTACGCACTCTGGAAACACCATATACTTT,CATSRVTHSGNTIYF
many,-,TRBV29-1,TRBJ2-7,TGCAGCGCCGATCGGTACGAGCAGTACTTC,CSADRYEQYF
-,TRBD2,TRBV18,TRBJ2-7,TGTGCCAGCGCCCTTGACTTGAGCGGGAGGGCTCGGGAGCAGTACTTC,CASALDLSGRAREQYF
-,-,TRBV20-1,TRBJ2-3,TGCAGTGCTCCTCAACCGGACGGAGCAAAGAGGGTTACAGATACGCAGTATTTT,CSAPQPDGAKRVTDTQYF
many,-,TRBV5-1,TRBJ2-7,TGCGCCAGCAGTTTCTCCGGGACGGACTCCTACGAGCAGTACTTC,CASSFSGTDSYEQYF
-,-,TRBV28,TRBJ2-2,TGTGCCACCGTAGGCCCCTACACCGGGGAGCTGTTTTTT,CATVGPYTGELFF
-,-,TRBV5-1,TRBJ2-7,TGCGCCAGCAGCTTACATCCTACGGGTCAGATCGTCGAGCAGTACTTC,CASSLHPTGQIVEQYF
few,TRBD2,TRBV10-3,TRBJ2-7,TGTGCCATCAAAAATAAGGGAGACGGGGGGAGGTACGAGCAGTACTTC,CAIKNKGDGGRYEQYF
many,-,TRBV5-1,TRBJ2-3,TGCGCCAGCAGCTTGGCCGGGGTAGCGGCAGATACGCAGTATTTT,CASSLAGVAADTQYF
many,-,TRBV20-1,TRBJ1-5,TGCAGTGCTAGGGCCACCGGCAATCAGCCCCAGCATTTT,CSARATGNQPQHF
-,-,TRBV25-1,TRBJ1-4,TGTGCCAGCGAAGCAAGCGGGGAAAAACTGTTTTTT,CASEASGEKLFF
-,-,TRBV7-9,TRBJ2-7,TGTGCCAGCAGCTCCCGGGACGACGAGCAGTACTTC,CASSSRDDEQYF
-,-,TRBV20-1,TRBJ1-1,TGCAGTGCTAGCTCTCACCTGAACACTGAAGCTTTCTTT,CSASSHLNTEAFF
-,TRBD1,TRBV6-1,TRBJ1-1,TGTGCCAGCAGTAAGGGGGACAGGAGGAACACTGAAGCTTTCTTT,CASSKGDRRNTEAFF
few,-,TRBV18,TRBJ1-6,TGTGCCAGCTCCATTAAGGGTGATTCACCCCTCCACTTT,CASSIKGDSPLHF
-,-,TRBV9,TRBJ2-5,TGTGCCAGCAGCGGCCAGCTATCAGAGACCCAGTACTTC,CASSGQLSETQYF
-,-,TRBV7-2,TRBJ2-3,TGTGCCAGCAGCTTAGCGCGAAGCCTGGATACGCAGTATTTT,CASSLARSLDTQYF
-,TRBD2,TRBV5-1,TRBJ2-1,TGCGCCAGCAGCTTGGCACCTAGCGGCGCGTCCAATGAGCAGTTCTTC,CASSLAPSGASNEQFF
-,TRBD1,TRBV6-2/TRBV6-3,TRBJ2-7,TGTGCCAGCAGTTTATCGCCGACAGGGTTCTACGAGCAGTACTTC,CASSLSPTGFYEQYF
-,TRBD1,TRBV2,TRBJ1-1,TGTGCCAGCAGTGGGGACAGGGCTTACTCCACTGAAGCTTTCTTT,CASSGDRAYSTEAFF
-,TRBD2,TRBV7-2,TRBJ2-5,TGTGCCAGCAGCCTCCGAGGAGCGGGAGAATGGGAGACCCAGTACTTC,CASSLRGAGEWETQYF
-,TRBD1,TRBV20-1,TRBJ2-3,TGCAGTGCTACGGGACAGGGTACGACTAGTCGAAGCACAGATACGCAGTATTTT,CSATGQGTTSRSTDTQYF
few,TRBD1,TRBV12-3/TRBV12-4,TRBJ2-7,TGTGCCAGCAGGGAGACAGGGTTCAACGAGCAGTACTTC,CASRETGFNEQYF
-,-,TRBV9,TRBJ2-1,TGTGCCAGCAGCGAGGGGGGGACCCACAATGAGCAGTTCTTC,CASSEGGTHNEQFF
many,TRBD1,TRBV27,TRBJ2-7,TGTGCCAGCAGTTTAGCCGGGACAGGTACCTACGAGCAGTACTTC,CASSLAGTGTYEQYF
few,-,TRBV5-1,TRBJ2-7,TGCGCCAGCAGCTTGGCCTCCCTTGGACCCTACGAGCAGTACTTC,CASSLASLGPYEQYF
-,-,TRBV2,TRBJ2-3,TGTGCCAGCAGTGAGGGACGGGCGACCACAGATACGCAGTATTTT,CASSEGRATTDTQYF
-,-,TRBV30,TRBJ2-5,TGTGCCTGGAGTCCACACATAAGGGAGACCCAGTACTTC,CAWSPHIRETQYF
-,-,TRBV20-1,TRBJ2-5,TGCAGTGCCAGAGGTGTATTACAAGAGACCCAGTACTTC,CSARGVLQETQYF
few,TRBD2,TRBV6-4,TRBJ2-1,TGTGCCAGCAGGACTAGCGGGAGGGCCGGTCGCCCCACTTCGACCTACAATGAGCAGTTCTTC,CASRTSGRAGRPTSTYNEQFF